The 32 T cell receptor beta chains listed next were all sequenced from one sample in a study of cytomegalovirus exposure and HLA in healthy donors. The PCR used 60 Vbeta and 13 Jbeta primers. Generated by immunoSEQ multiplex PCR, the TCRdb table keeps only in-frame clones and is missing some. The profile shows around 130,000 clones, under 85% of them singletons. The source material was PBMCs. The source is a boy between 10 and 17 years old in good health and CMV-seronegative.

The chain links TRBV18 to TRBJ1-5, with unresolved D. The V gene's germline CDR1 is KGHSH and CDR2 LQKENI. CDR3 size: 14 residues. V dropped 2 bases and J dropped 4 bases, with 9 bases sitting between them. CDR3 bases: TGTGCCAGCTCACCAGCGCGGCAGAATCAGCCCCAGCATTTT. Translated, it gives CASSPARQNQPQHF.

This clone was seen just once. The V gene is TRBV7-9, the J gene TRBJ2-7, with 7 bases fitting TRBD1. In germline, CDR1 is SEHNR, CDR2 FQNEAQ (reference sequence). V lost 7 bases to trimming and J lost 5 bases; unmatched junction nucleotides: 5. The CDR3 has 12 residues. For the CDR3, the DNA is TGTGCCAGCACCAACAGGGGACACGAGCAGTACTTC. It specifies CASTNRGHEQYF.

This clone appeared a single time. The rearrangement joins TRBV30 to TRBJ2-2, with 7 bases that match TRBD1. From germline, CDR1 is GTSNPN and CDR2 SVGIG (reference sequence). The ends lost 5 bases at V and 0 bases at J; junction bases unmatched: 6. This CDR3 has 15 residues. The CDR3 sequence: CAWEPGQTNTGELFF. The CDR3 nucleotides read TGTGCCTGGGAACCGGGACAGACGAACACCGGGGAGCTGTTTTTT.

The chain links TRBV7-6 to TRBJ2-7; 7 positions match TRBD2. Per the germline V gene, CDR1 is SGHVS and CDR2 is FNYEAQ. The CDR3 sequence is 16 residues long. With V trimmed by 3 bases and J by 3 bases, 11 bases remained unmatched. The CDR3 DNA sequence: TGTGCCAGCAGCTTTCACAGACCCGGACTAGACTACGAGCAGTACTTC. This encodes CASSFHRPGLDYEQYF.

The chain recombines TRBV29-1 with TRBJ1-1, with 7 bases matching TRBD1. In germline, CDR1 is SQVTM, CDR2 ANQGSEA. The CDR3 has 13 amino acids. Trimming took 7 bases from V and 2 from J; bases not matched to a gene: 7. The CDR3 DNA sequence: TGCAGCGCTACAGGGGTTTCTAACACTGAAGCTTTCTTT. This codes for CSATGVSNTEAFF.

This clone has just one count. The V call is TRBV6-5, the J call TRBJ1-2, with TRBD1 matching 7 bases. The CDR3 totals 14 residues. Germline loops: CDR1 MNHEY, CDR2 SVGAGI. V lost 6 bases, J lost 7 bases, and 11 bases stayed unmatched. The CDR3 loop reads CASSRPGTELGYTF. The CDR3 DNA reads as TGTGCCAGCAGCCGACCCGGGACAGAACTTGGCTACACCTTC.

The CDR3 spells CASTSRGRGDSYNEQFF. CDR3 DNA sequence: TGTGCCAGCACCTCCCGTGGGCGGGGGGATTCCTACAATGAGCAGTTCTTC. This sequence joins TRBV7-2 and TRBJ2-1; 8 nucleotides match TRBD2. CDR1 is SGHTA and CDR2 is FQGNSA in the germline V gene. The V and J ends lost 7 bases and 1 base, in that order; junction bases with no gene match: 12. The CDR3 extends over 17 amino acids.

This clone was counted a few times. The V call is TRBV6-6, the J call TRBJ2-6; maybe TRBD1 (5 bases). CDR1 is MNHNY, CDR2 SVGAGI, per germline (reference sequence). Trimming shortened V by 0 bases and J by 2 bases, and 5 bases separated the two germline ends. The CDR3 loop spans 15 amino acids. The DNA for the CDR3 is TGTGCCAGCAGTTACTCAGGGGCTGGGGCCAACGTCCTGACTTTC. This gives the protein CASSYSGAGANVLTF.

J is TRBJ1-4 and V is TRBV5-1, with 7 bases identical to TRBD1. CDR1 is SGHRS and CDR2 is YFSETQ in the germline V gene. The CDR3 is 15 residues long. Trimming removed 0 bases from V and 7 bases from J; junction bases left unmatched: 6. The chain's CDR3 is CASSLESGGSEKLFF. The CDR3 DNA sequence: TGCGCCAGCAGCTTGGAATCAGGGGGTAGTGAAAAACTGTTTTTT.

V usage is TRBV7-2 and J usage is TRBJ2-4, with TRBD2 matching 11 bases. Germline V gives CDR1 SGHTA, CDR2 FQGNSA. Trimming took 6 bases from V and 6 from J; bases not matched to a gene: 7. The CDR3 spans 15 residues. This CDR3 is CASSSSSGRRNIQYF. In DNA, the CDR3 is TGTGCCAGCAGTAGTTCTAGCGGGAGGAGAAACATTCAGTACTTC.

The chain employs TRBV7-8 and TRBJ2-7; TRBD2 agrees at 12 bases. This CDR3 region has 18 residues. V gave up 5 bases and J gave up 2 bases; unmatched junction bases: 13. The germline CDR1 and CDR2 sequences are SGHVS and FQNEAQ. CDR3 in amino acids: CASSQRLAGAPLTYEQYF. The CDR3 DNA is TGTGCCAGCAGCCAGAGACTAGCGGGAGCTCCCTTAACCTACGAGCAGTACTTC.

The J gene is TRBJ2-5, the V gene TRBV9; 10 bases are shared with TRBD2. The V gene's germline CDR1 is SGDLS and CDR2 YYNGEE. The CDR3 is made up of 15 amino acids. V lost 2 bases to trimming and J lost 4 bases; unmatched junction nucleotides: 5. CDR3 in DNA: TGTGCCAGCAGCGTCCCTAGCGGGGGTACAGAGACCCAGTACTTC. Protein sequence: CASSVPSGGTETQYF.

This chain uses TRBV19 with TRBJ2-1; 8 bases are shared with TRBD2. Germline V gene lookup returns CDR1 LNHDA and CDR2 SQIVND (reference sequence). The J segment lost 0 bases and the V segment lost 5 bases, leaving 3 bases of the junction unmatched. CDR3 length: 15 residues. The CDR3: CASSGGGLSYNEQFF. For the CDR3, the DNA is TGTGCCAGTAGTGGCGGGGGGCTCTCCTACAATGAGCAGTTCTTC.

The CDR3 spells CAWSVGSSYEQYF. DNA for the CDR3: TGTGCCTGGAGTGTCGGGAGTAGCTACGAGCAGTACTTC. This rearrangement joins TRBV30 to TRBJ2-7; possible D gene TRBD2, 6 bases. The V gene lost 0 bases and the J gene lost 3 bases, with 9 bases spanning the gap. The CDR3 extends over 13 amino acids. Germline V CDR1 and CDR2: GTSNPN, SVGIG (reference sequence). Full variable domain (remainder filled in from reference TRBV30 and TRBJ2-7): SQTIHQWPATLVQPVGSPLSLECTVEGTSNPNLYWYRQAAGRGLQLLFYSVGIGQISSEVPQNLSASRPQDRQFILSSKKLLLSDSGFYLCAWSVGSSYEQYFGPGTRLTVT.

The J gene is TRBJ2-1, the V gene TRBV6-1; D gene ambiguous. Germline CDR1 MNHNS, CDR2 SASEGT. V lost 2 bases and J lost 5, with 16 bases in between. The CDR3 length is 16 residues. CDR3 nucleotide sequence: TGTGCCAGCAGTGAAAAAACCCTCCGAGTTGACAATGAGCAGTTCTTC. Its translation is CASSEKTLRVDNEQFF.

The rearrangement joins TRBV7-3 to TRBJ1-6, with D hard to call. Germline CDR1 is SGHTA and CDR2 is FQGTGA. This CDR3 has 13 amino acids. V was clipped by 5 bases and J by 8 bases, with 10 bases between them. CDR3 sequence: CASSLEPYSPLHF. The CDR3 DNA follows: TGTGCCAGCAGCCTGGAGCCATATTCACCCCTCCACTTT.

V is TRBV5-6 and J is TRBJ1-1; 7 bases fit TRBD1. The CDR3 runs 15 residues. V lost 2 bases and J lost 4; bases outside the gene matches: 8. Germline V CDR1 and CDR2: SGHDT, YYEEEE. The DNA for the CDR3 is TGTGCCAGCAGCTTACCAGGGGGAGTTTTCACTGAAGCTTTCTTT. This codes for CASSLPGGVFTEAFF.

The rearrangement uses TRBV6-5 and TRBJ1-5; D gene unclear. V lost 6 bases and J 3 bases, leaving 9 bases between the germline ends. The germline CDR1 and CDR2 sequences are MNHEY and SVGAGI. The CDR3 totals 13 residues. DNA for the CDR3: TGTGCCAGCAGGAGGGAATTCAATCAGCCCCAGCATTTT. Protein sequence: CASRREFNQPQHF.

This clone was found a few times. This chain uses TRBV7-6 with TRBJ1-1, with D maybe TRBD1 (5 bases). CDR3 length: 12 residues. CDR1 and CDR2 (germline): SGHVS, FNYEAQ. With 2 bases removed from V and 5 bases from J, the gap between germline ends came to 6 bases. The CDR3 DNA sequence: TGTGCCAGCAGCTTAAAGGGGACTGAAGCTTTCTTT. It yields the protein CASSLKGTEAFF.

The chain joins TRBV5-5 to TRBJ1-1; D call uncertain. Trimming left V 4 bases short and J 2 bases short, with 15 bases between. The CDR3 has 15 amino acids. Looked up from germline, CDR1 is SGHKS and CDR2 is YYEKEE (reference sequence). CDR3 in amino acids: CASSPQVLSNTEAFF. Written as DNA, the CDR3 is TGTGCCAGCAGCCCCCAGGTGCTTAGTAACACTGAAGCTTTCTTT.

The V gene is TRBV18, the J gene TRBJ1-1; perhaps TRBD1 as D (6 bases). Germline V gene lookup returns CDR1 KGHSH and CDR2 LQKENI. Trimming shortened V by 2 bases and J by 3 bases, and 7 bases separated the two germline ends. The CDR3 has 13 residues. The DNA for the CDR3 is TGTGCCAGCTCACCAAACAGGGACACTGAAGCTTTCTTT. Translated, it gives CASSPNRDTEAFF.

The V and J genes are TRBV4-1 and TRBJ1-4; 8 nucleotides line up with TRBD1. CDR3 size: 17 residues. The trim removed 1 base at V and 8 bases at J, leaving 12 bases unmatched. Germline CDR1 MGHRA, CDR2 YSYEKL. The CDR3 reads CASSQADQGQVLEKLFF. Here the CDR3 DNA reads TGCGCCAGCAGCCAAGCCGACCAGGGACAGGTGTTGGAAAAACTGTTTTTT.

CDR3: CASSYTTGELFF. CDR3 coding DNA: TGTGCCAGCAGTTACACAACGGGGGAGCTGTTTTTT. This rearrangement joins TRBV6-5 to TRBJ2-2, with D unclear. V was clipped by 2 bases and J by 8 bases, with 6 bases between them. The CDR3 runs 12 residues. Germline assignment: CDR1 MNHEY and CDR2 SVGAGI.

The V and J genes are TRBV9 and TRBJ2-7, with TRBD1 matching over 7 bases. Germline loops: CDR1 SGDLS, CDR2 YYNGEE. After removal of 3 bases from V and 3 bases from J, the junction contained 6 bases not matched to a gene. CDR3 length: 14 residues. The CDR3 nucleotides are TGTGCCAGCAGCGCCGGGGACAGAAACTACGAGCAGTACTTC. It encodes CASSAGDRNYEQYF.

The rearrangement links TRBV5-4 to TRBJ2-1; the D gene is possibly TRBD2 (6 bases). The CDR3 is 15 amino acids. Germline lookup yields CDR1 SGHNT and CDR2 YYREEE (reference sequence). V was trimmed by 2 bases and J by 5 bases, leaving 14 bases between them. CDR3 region: CASSFGTAGNNEQFF. CDR3 sequence (DNA): TGTGCCAGCAGCTTCGGGACCGCGGGGAACAATGAGCAGTTCTTC.

The chain joins TRBV5-6 to TRBJ1-5; D might be TRBD1 (5 bases). V dropped 1 base and J dropped 1 base, with 12 bases sitting between them. This CDR3 is 16 amino acids long. CDR1 is SGHDT and CDR2 is YYEEEE in the germline V gene. CDR3 sequence reads: CASSLTGRLSNQPQHF. CDR3 DNA: TGTGCCAGCAGCTTGACAGGTAGGCTGAGCAATCAGCCCCAGCATTTT.

This clone is a singleton in its sample. This chain connects TRBV6-5 to TRBJ1-2; 12 bases fit TRBD1. Germline CDR1 is MNHEY and CDR2 is SVGAGI. The V gene end was trimmed by 7 bases and the J gene end by 8 bases; junction bases not matched to a gene: 8. CDR3 size: 14 residues. The DNA for the CDR3 is TGTGCCAGCACTACGGGACAGGGGGCACCGGGCTACACCTTC. Its translation: CASTTGQGAPGYTF.

V usage is TRBV18 and J usage is TRBJ2-1; 15 nucleotides match TRBD2. CDR3 length: 18 amino acids. Germline lookup yields CDR1 KGHSH and CDR2 LQKENI. The J segment lost 4 bases and the V segment lost 4 bases, leaving 8 bases of the junction unmatched. CDR3 coding DNA: TGTGCCAGCTCACAACCGGGACTAGCGGGGGGTTCTTACAATGAGCAGTTCTTC. Translation: CASSQPGLAGGSYNEQFF.

J is TRBJ1-5 and V is TRBV30; TRBD1 agrees at 7 bases. The germline CDR1 and CDR2 sequences are GTSNPN and SVGIG (reference sequence). This CDR3 is built from 15 residues. V lost 3 bases to trimming and J lost 4 bases; unmatched junction nucleotides: 9. CDR3 DNA sequence: TGTGCCTGGAGCGATCTGGGACAGCCAAATCAGCCCCAGCATTTT. It yields the protein CAWSDLGQPNQPQHF.

The chain employs TRBV18 and TRBJ1-2, with 9 bases lining up with TRBD1. This CDR3 has 15 residues. Per the germline V gene, CDR1 is KGHSH and CDR2 is LQKENI. V was pared by 0 bases and J by 4 bases, with 3 bases of the junction left unmatched. CDR3 amino acids: CASSPPTGGLYGYTF. The CDR3 DNA reads TGTGCCAGCTCACCACCGACAGGGGGTCTCTATGGCTACACCTTC.

About this clone itself: Other DNA sequences from this sample encode an identical CDR3 as well. As DNA, the CDR3 is TGCAGCGTTGGTCAAATCATGAACACTGAAGCTTTCTTT. It codes for CSVGQIMNTEAFF. The V and J genes are TRBV29-1 and TRBJ1-1, with D unresolved. CDR3 length equals 13 residues. Looked up from germline, CDR1 is SQVTM and CDR2 is ANQGSEA. Trimming removed 4 bases from V and 0 bases from J, with 9 bases in between.

This rearrangement joins TRBV9 to TRBJ1-1; no firm D call. Per germline, CDR1 SGDLS and CDR2 YYNGEE. The CDR3 runs 15 residues. Trimming shortened V by 0 bases and J by 2 bases, and 11 bases separated the two germline ends. CDR3 nucleotides: TGTGCCAGCAGCGTAGACCCTGGCTCCAACACTGAAGCTTTCTTT. Translation gives CASSVDPGSNTEAFF. The full variable domain, completed using reference TRBV9 and TRBJ1-1, is DSGVTQTPKHLITATGQRVTLRCSPRSGDLSVYWYQQSLDQGLQFLIQYYNGEERAKGNILERFSAQQFPDLHSELNLSSLELGDSALYFCASSVDPGSNTEAFFGQGTRLTVV.